What follows describes a single T cell receptor (beta chain). The data derive from a study of shared clonotypes between healthy human individuals. Whole-study context: Every donor yielded three CD4 naive, three CD4 memory, two CD8 naive and one CD8 memory plate.

Trimming cost V 4 bases and J 3 bases; bases outside gene matches: 3. Germline-derived CDR1 and CDR2 are SQVTM and ANQGSEA. CDR3 length: 13 amino acids. This was a deep-level run. The data were produced by immunoSEQ multiplex PCR, yet TCRdb's version contains in-frame clones alone and is incomplete. The sample consists of some 2 million clones, roughly 94% of them appearing once. The rearrangement joins TRBV29-1 to TRBJ2-7; 10 nucleotides agree with TRBD2. The sequence was collected from a man between 18 and 29 years old in good health. The sequencing input was naive CD4+ T cells sorted from blood. Subset indicated: CD45RA+ positively selected. Here the CDR3 reads CSVVTSGNYEQYF. The CDR3 DNA follows: TGCAGCGTTGTTACTAGCGGGAACTACGAGCAGTACTTC.